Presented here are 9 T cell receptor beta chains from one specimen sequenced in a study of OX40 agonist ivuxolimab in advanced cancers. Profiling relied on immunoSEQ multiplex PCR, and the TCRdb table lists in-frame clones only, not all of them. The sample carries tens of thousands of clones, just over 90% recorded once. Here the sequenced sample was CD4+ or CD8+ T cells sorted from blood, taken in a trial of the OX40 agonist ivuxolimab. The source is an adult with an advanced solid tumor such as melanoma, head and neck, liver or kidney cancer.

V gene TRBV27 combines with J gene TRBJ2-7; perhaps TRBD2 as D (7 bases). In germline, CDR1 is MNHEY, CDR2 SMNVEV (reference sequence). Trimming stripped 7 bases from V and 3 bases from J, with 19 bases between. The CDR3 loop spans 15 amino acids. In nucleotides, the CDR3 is TGTGCCAGCACCGCGAGGGGGGGAAAAATCTACGAGCAGTACTTC. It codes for CASTARGGKIYEQYF.

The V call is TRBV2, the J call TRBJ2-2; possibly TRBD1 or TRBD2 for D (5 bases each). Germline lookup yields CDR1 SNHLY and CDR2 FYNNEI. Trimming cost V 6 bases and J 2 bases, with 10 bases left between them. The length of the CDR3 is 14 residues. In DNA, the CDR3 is TGTGCCAGCAGGGGGGTTGTAAACACCGGGGAGCTGTTTTTT. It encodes CASRGVVNTGELFF.

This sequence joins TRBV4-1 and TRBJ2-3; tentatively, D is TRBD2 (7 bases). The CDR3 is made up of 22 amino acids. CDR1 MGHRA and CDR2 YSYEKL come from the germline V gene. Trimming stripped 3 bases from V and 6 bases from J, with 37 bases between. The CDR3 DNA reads TGCGCCAGCAGCCACGCTGCCGGAGGGGGGAACCTTGGCGGGAGCACCGGGGATACGCAGTATTTT. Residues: CASSHAAGGGNLGGSTGDTQYF.

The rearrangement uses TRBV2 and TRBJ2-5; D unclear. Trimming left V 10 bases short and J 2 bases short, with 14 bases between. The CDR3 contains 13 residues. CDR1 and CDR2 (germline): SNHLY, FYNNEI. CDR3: CATTTLGQETQYF. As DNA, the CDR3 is TGTGCCACGACCACGCTTGGTCAAGAGACCCAGTACTTC. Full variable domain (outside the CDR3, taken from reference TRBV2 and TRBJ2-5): EPEVTQTPSHQVTQMGQEVILRCVPISNHLYFYWYRQILGQKVEFLVSFYNNEISEKSEIFDDQFSVERPDGSNFTLKIRSTKLEDSAMYFCATTTLGQETQYFGPGTRLLVL.

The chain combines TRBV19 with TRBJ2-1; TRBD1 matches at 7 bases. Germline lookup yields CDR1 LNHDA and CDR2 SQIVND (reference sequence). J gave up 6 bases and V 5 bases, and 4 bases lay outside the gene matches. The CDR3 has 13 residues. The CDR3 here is CASSAGGSNEQFF. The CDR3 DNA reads TGTGCCAGTAGTGCAGGGGGAAGCAATGAGCAGTTCTTC.

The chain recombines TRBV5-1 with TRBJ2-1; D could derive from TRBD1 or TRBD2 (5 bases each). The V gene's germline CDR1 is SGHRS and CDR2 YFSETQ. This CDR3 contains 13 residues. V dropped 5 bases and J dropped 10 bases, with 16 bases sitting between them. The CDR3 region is CASRAENWGEQFF. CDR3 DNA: TGCGCCAGCAGAGCAGAAAACTGGGGGGAGCAGTTCTTC.

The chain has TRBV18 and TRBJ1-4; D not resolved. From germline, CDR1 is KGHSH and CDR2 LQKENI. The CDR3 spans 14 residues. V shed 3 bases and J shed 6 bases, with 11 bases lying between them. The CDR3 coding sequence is TGTGCCAGCTCACCGGTGGGTGGGCATGAAAAACTGTTTTTT. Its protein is CASSPVGGHEKLFF. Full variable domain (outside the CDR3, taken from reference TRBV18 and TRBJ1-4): NAGVMQNPRHLVRRRGQEARLRCSPMKGHSHVYWYRQLPEEGLKFMVYLQKENIIDESGMPKERFSAEFPKEGPSILRIQQVVRGDSAAYFCASSPVGGHEKLFFGSGTQLSVL.

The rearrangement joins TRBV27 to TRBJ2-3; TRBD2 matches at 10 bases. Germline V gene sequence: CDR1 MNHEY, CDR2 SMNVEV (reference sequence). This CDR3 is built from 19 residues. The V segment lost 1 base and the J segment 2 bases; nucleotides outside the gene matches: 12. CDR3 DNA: TGTGCCAGCAGTTTATTGCTAGCGGGGGCCCCGAATGCCACAGATACGCAGTATTTT. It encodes CASSLLLAGAPNATDTQYF.

CDR3 sequence reads: CASSLGGSGRNTQYF. The CDR3 DNA sequence: TGTGCCAGCAGCTTAGGGGGTAGCGGGAGGAATACGCAGTATTTT. The J gene is TRBJ2-3, the V gene TRBV7-2, with 10 bases lining up with TRBD2. CDR1 and CDR2 (germline): SGHTA, FQGNSA. This CDR3 spans 15 amino acids. J lost 7 bases, V lost 1 base, and 5 bases had no gene match.